The sequence of this T cell receptor beta chain was determined in a study of cytomegalovirus exposure and HLA in healthy donors. Primers included in the PCR were 60 Vbeta and 13 Jbeta primers. This table comes from immunoSEQ multiplex PCR, and its TCRdb copy is limited to in-frame clones, with some not included. The sample contains about 200,000 clones, 75% to 90% of which appear only once. The germline V and J ends were trimmed by 10 bases and 1 base, with 16 bases remaining between them. CDR3 length: 14 amino acids. The V gene's germline CDR1 is LNHDA and CDR2 SQIVND (reference sequence). The sequence was collected from a woman aged 25-40 years in good health and CMV-seronegative. The chain links TRBV19 to TRBJ1-1; the D is unclear. The sequencing input was PBMCs. The CDR3 nucleotides are TGTGCCACCCGGCTTGGGCCGACGAACACTGAAGCTTTCTTT. Protein product: CATRLGPTNTEAFF.